This T cell receptor beta chain came from a study of T cell responses to AZD1222 COVID-19 vaccine. Study information: Pooled in the analysis were second doses at about 4 or about 12 weeks. General study findings and limits: Reportedly, nearly half of unique spike TCRs recognized epitopes outside B.1.351/B.1.1.7 mutations. Donor demographics were predominantly white British with a female majority; clonal diversity may be underestimated. Spike-specific TCR breadth and depth both grew after two AZD1222 doses.

Libraries were prepared by immunoSEQ multiplex PCR; TCRdb keeps only in-frame clonotypes and omits some of them. The data hold around 120,000 clones, with about nine tenths observed a single time. Trimming took off 0 bases at V and 3 bases at J, with 14 bases between the two ends. The germline V gene has CDR1 LGHNA and CDR2 YNFKEQ. This CDR3 spans 16 amino acids. This clone was detected only once. What it recognizes is unknown. The chain recombines TRBV4-2 with TRBJ2-5; tentatively, D is TRBD1 (7 bases). The sequence was collected from an adult in good health. The sample here was peripheral blood, taken on day 0 of AZD1222 vaccination. For the CDR3, the DNA is TGTGCCAGCAGCCAAGAGGCGGGACAGAGCGAAGAGACCCAGTACTTC. This sequence encodes CASSQEAGQSEETQYF.